Each of the 23 T cell receptor beta chains below was sequenced from the same sample in a study of coeliac disease. Method: immunoSEQ multiplex PCR; TCRdb's copy keeps in-frame clones and lacks some. The table includes around 5,000 clones, over 65% detected once. Sequencing was performed on lymphocytes from the gut lamina propria. These receptors were obtained from a woman aged 40 to 50.

This clone showed up just a few times. The chain employs TRBV6-5 and TRBJ2-1; 9 bases map to TRBD1. The length of the CDR3 is 16 residues. Germline V gives CDR1 MNHEY, CDR2 SVGAGI. V trimming: 2 bases; J trimming: 6 bases; junction bases outside the gene matches: 8. The CDR3 loop is CASSYGWTGVGNEQFF. CDR3 DNA: TGTGCCAGCAGTTACGGATGGACAGGGGTGGGCAATGAGCAGTTCTTC.

CDR3 region: CASSVYGGGYTF. The CDR3 region has the DNA TGTGCCAGCAGCGTTTACGGCGGTGGCTACACCTTC. V and J are TRBV7-2 and TRBJ1-2; D remains ambiguous. Per the germline V gene, CDR1 is SGHTA and CDR2 is FQGNSA. This CDR3 is 12 amino acids long. V lost 5 bases and J 7 bases, leaving 11 bases between the germline ends.

The V gene is TRBV6-1, the J gene TRBJ2-7, with 7 bases fitting TRBD1. There are 15 residues in the CDR3. With V trimmed by 0 bases and J by 3 bases, 5 bases remained unmatched. Germline CDR1 and CDR2: MNHNS and SASEGT. CDR3 nucleotide sequence: TGTGCCAGCAGTGAAGCAGGGGGCTTCAGCTACGAGCAGTACTTC. Amino acid sequence: CASSEAGGFSYEQYF.

The chain carries TRBV13 and TRBJ2-7; D is perhaps TRBD2 (5 bases). Trimming left V 8 bases short and J 2 bases short, with 19 bases between. This CDR3 spans 15 amino acids. Germline V gives CDR1 PRHDT, CDR2 FYEKMQ (reference sequence). The CDR3, as DNA: TGTGCCAGCCTTAGACTCCGGGATAACCCCTACGAGCAGTACTTC. Translation: CASLRLRDNPYEQYF.

This clone was recorded only once. J is TRBJ2-3 and V is TRBV7-6, with TRBD2 identical over 10 bases. With 4 bases clipped from V and 0 bases from J, the junction kept 4 bases outside the gene matches. The germline CDR1 and CDR2 sequences are SGHVS and FNYEAQ. CDR3 size: 16 residues. For the CDR3, the DNA is TGTGCCAGCAGCTCCCTAGCGGGAGCTAGCACAGATACGCAGTATTTT. Translated, it gives CASSSLAGASTDTQYF.

The rearrangement uses TRBV5-1 and TRBJ2-7, with 10 nucleotides matching TRBD1. The CDR3 covers 16 residues. Unmatched junction bases numbered 10, after V lost 3 bases and J lost 4 bases. CDR1 and CDR2 (germline): SGHRS, YFSETQ. CDR3 protein: CASSSRQGANTYEQYF. CDR3 DNA: TGCGCCAGCAGCTCCAGACAGGGGGCGAATACATACGAGCAGTACTTC. Using reference TRBV5-1 and TRBJ2-7 for the parts outside the CDR3, the full variable domain is KAGVTQTPRYLIKTRGQQVTLSCSPISGHRSVSWYQQTPGQGLQFLFEYFSETQRNKGNFPGRFSGRQFSNSRSEMNVSTLELGDSALYLCASSSRQGANTYEQYFGPGTRLTVT.

The chain recombines TRBV28 with TRBJ2-5; the D gene is possibly TRBD2 (5 bases). The germline V gene encodes CDR1 MDHEN and CDR2 SYDVKM. This CDR3 has 14 residues. V was pared by 6 bases and J by 5 bases, with 16 bases between. CDR3 sequence (DNA): TGTGCCAGCAGCCGAGCCTCCGGCGGGGAGACCCAGTACTTC. Its protein product is CASSRASGGETQYF.

This chain uses TRBV11-2 with TRBJ2-5, with TRBD2 as a possible D gene (6 bases). Trimming took 6 bases from V and 1 from J, leaving 18 bases between them. The CDR3 contains 16 residues. Germline CDR1 reads SGHAT; CDR2 reads FQNNGV. For the CDR3, the DNA is TGTGCCAGCAGTCCCGGGGGAGCGCCGTTCCAAGAGACCCAGTACTTC. Translation gives CASSPGGAPFQETQYF.

The chain uses TRBV7-2 and TRBJ1-5; 10 bases match TRBD1. Unmatched junction bases numbered 4, after V lost 5 bases and J lost 9 bases. Germline values: CDR1 SGHTA, CDR2 FQGNSA. This CDR3 region has 13 residues. CDR3 in amino acids: CASSPRTGGPQHF. CDR3 DNA sequence: TGTGCCAGCAGCCCAAGGACAGGGGGGCCCCAGCATTTT.

The rearrangement links TRBV28 to TRBJ1-1; D uncertain. V shed 6 bases and J shed 5 bases, with 13 bases lying between them. CDR1 MDHEN and CDR2 SYDVKM come from the germline V gene. The CDR3 is made up of 13 amino acids. The CDR3 is CASSRTRRTEAFF. DNA of the CDR3: TGTGCCAGCAGCCGTACCAGGAGGACTGAAGCTTTCTTT.

This chain uses TRBV6-6 with TRBJ2-3; D is perhaps TRBD2 (5 bases). Looked up from germline, CDR1 is MNHNY and CDR2 is SVGAGI (reference sequence). The CDR3 is made up of 14 amino acids. With 2 bases removed from V and 5 bases from J, the gap between germline ends came to 11 bases. The CDR3 loop reads CASSYNGGRDTQYF. CDR3 nucleotide sequence: TGTGCCAGCAGTTACAACGGAGGTCGAGATACGCAGTATTTT.

The chain has TRBV19 and TRBJ2-7; TRBD2 agrees at 10 bases. The CDR3 extends over 14 amino acids. Germline V gives CDR1 LNHDA, CDR2 SQIVND (reference sequence). J lost 3 bases, V lost 5 bases, and 4 bases had no gene match. The CDR3 DNA is TGTGCCAGTAGTCCCCTAGCGGGAGTCTACGAGCAGTACTTC. Its translation: CASSPLAGVYEQYF.

The chain is built from TRBV7-2 and TRBJ2-7; 7 bases are a match to TRBD1. The CDR3 spans 14 residues. The germline V gene has CDR1 SGHTA and CDR2 FQGNSA. Trimming removed 5 bases from V and 4 bases from J; junction bases left unmatched: 8. The CDR3 loop reads CASSPTGIKYEQYF. As DNA, the CDR3 is TGTGCCAGCAGCCCGACAGGGATTAAGTACGAGCAGTACTTC.

CDR3 amino acids: CASSSWGDRRDNEQFF. In nucleotides, the CDR3 is TGTGCCAGCAGTTCTTGGGGGGACAGGCGAGACAATGAGCAGTTCTTC. V usage is TRBV28 and J usage is TRBJ2-1, with 8 bases matching TRBD1. Losses at the gene ends were 4 bases for V and 5 bases for J; bases not matched to a gene: 10. Germline loops: CDR1 MDHEN, CDR2 SYDVKM. The CDR3 runs 16 residues.

This chain links TRBV5-4 with TRBJ2-7; D may be TRBD1 (7 bases). V was pared by 9 bases and J by 0 bases, with 13 bases between. Germline lookup yields CDR1 SGHNT and CDR2 YYREEE (reference sequence). The CDR3 spans 13 residues. CDR3 protein: CAIGGQNSYEQYF. The CDR3 DNA reads TGTGCCATCGGGGGACAGAACTCCTACGAGCAGTACTTC.

This clone came up a few times. The CDR3 spells CASSSRYNEQFF. CDR3 nucleotide sequence: TGTGCCAGCAGCTCTCGCTACAATGAGCAGTTCTTC. This chain links TRBV7-2 with TRBJ2-1; D gene uncertain. Germline V gene data show CDR1 as SGHTA and CDR2 as FQGNSA. The CDR3 has 12 amino acids. V was trimmed by 4 bases and J by 3 bases, leaving 4 bases between them.

The J gene is TRBJ2-4, the V gene TRBV5-1; weak D call: TRBD1 (6 bases). This CDR3 contains 14 residues. Germline values: CDR1 SGHRS, CDR2 YFSETQ. The V end was cut by 0 bases, the J end by 2 bases, with 6 bases between. The CDR3 nucleotides are TGCGCCAGCAGCTTGGGGGGGCCCAAAAACATTCAGTACTTC. It encodes CASSLGGPKNIQYF.

This clone was picked up a small number of times. The chain employs TRBV7-9 and TRBJ2-7, with 7 bases fitting TRBD2. CDR3 length: 13 residues. V shed 5 bases, J shed 4 bases, and the junction held 5 bases outside the gene matches. The germline CDR1 and CDR2 sequences are SEHNR and FQNEAQ (reference sequence). CDR3 bases: TGTGCCAGCAGCCGGCGGGAGCAGTACGAGCAGTACTTC. It yields the protein CASSRREQYEQYF.

This chain links TRBV7-2 with TRBJ1-3; possibly TRBD1 for D (6 bases). V lost 5 bases to trimming and J lost 3 bases, with 11 bases between them. The CDR3 is 14 amino acids. Germline CDR1 reads SGHTA; CDR2 reads FQGNSA. The CDR3 region has the DNA TGTGCCAGCAGCCTCGGACAGCTTGGAAACACCATATATTTT. This sequence encodes CASSLGQLGNTIYF.

Only a few counts were recorded for this clone. This chain uses TRBV7-2 with TRBJ2-7; 8 nucleotides line up with TRBD2. The CDR3 extends over 16 amino acids. Germline V gene lookup returns CDR1 SGHTA and CDR2 FQGNSA. With 1 base clipped from V and 0 bases from J, the junction kept 5 bases outside the gene matches. The CDR3 reads CASSLGAGGYSYEQYF. The CDR3 DNA reads as TGTGCCAGCAGCTTAGGGGCGGGAGGCTACTCCTACGAGCAGTACTTC.

Only one count was recorded for this clone. The genes are TRBV4-3 and TRBJ2-7; perhaps TRBD2 as D (6 bases). The CDR3 has 15 amino acids. CDR1 LGHNA and CDR2 YSLEER come from the germline V gene. The V gene lost 6 bases and the J gene lost 5 bases, with 20 bases spanning the gap. The DNA of the CDR3 is TGCGCCAGCAGGGCAGGGACTGGGGGTTTCCACGAGCAGTACTTC. Translation: CASRAGTGGFHEQYF.

As for this clone: A read error may account for a junction end that differs from germline. This chain joins TRBV20-1 and TRBJ2-1, with TRBD2 matching 8 bases. Germline V CDR1 and CDR2: DFQATT, SNEGSKA (reference sequence). CDR3 length equals 11 residues. The CDR3 protein is CSADTSGLGLF. Here the CDR3 DNA reads TGCAGTGCTGATACTAGCGGCCTGGGGCTCTTC.

In DNA form, the CDR3 reads TGTGCCTGGAGTGTAGGGGGATCTCATGAAAAACTGTTTTTT. This gives the protein CAWSVGGSHEKLFF. This sequence joins TRBV30 and TRBJ1-4, with D maybe TRBD1 (6 bases). The CDR3 extends over 14 amino acids. Germline lookup yields CDR1 GTSNPN and CDR2 SVGIG (reference sequence). Trimming took 0 bases from V and 6 from J, leaving 11 bases between them. Supplemented by reference TRBV30 and TRBJ1-4, the full variable domain reads SQTIHQWPATLVQPVGSPLSLECTVEGTSNPNLYWYRQAAGRGLQLLFYSVGIGQISSEVPQNLSASRPQDRQFILSSKKLLLSDSGFYLCAWSVGGSHEKLFFGSGTQLSVL.